The rows below give T cell receptor beta chains drawn from one sample of a study of radiation and T cells in renal cell carcinoma. Here immunoSEQ multiplex PCR was the method, and the copy in TCRdb shows in-frame clones only, minus some. Here the sample spans about 4,300 clones, 62% being singletons. The sequenced sample was tumor tissue, obtained from a patient whose treatment included radiotherapy and nephrectomy. These receptors came from a woman aged 60 to 75 with renal cell carcinoma. Both conserved end residues are part of each CDR3. The D gene is left open where the match is weak. Size values are once, few and many counts, or a class for expanded clones, and some rows have none.

D gene,J gene,V gene,clone size,CDR3 protein,CDR3 DNA
NA,TRBJ2-5,TRBV10-1,few,CASSEDRWETQYF,TGCGCCAGCAGCGAAGACAGGTGGGAGACCCAGTACTTC
NA,TRBJ2-1,TRBV5-1,NA,CASSLGLQWHEQFF,TGCGCCAGCAGCTTGGGTCTCCAGTGGCATGAGCAGTTCTTC
NA,TRBJ1-5,TRBV2,few,CASSEGRNQPQHF,TGTGCCAGCAGCGAGGGCCGTAATCAGCCCCAGCATTTT
NA,TRBJ2-3,TRBV9,NA,CASSGGTTFTDTQYF,TGTGCCAGCAGCGGCGGGACAACCTTCACAGATACGCAGTATTTT
NA,TRBJ1-3,TRBV9,NA,CASSVAPAAGNTIYF,TGTGCCAGCAGCGTAGCTCCGGCAGCTGGAAACACCATATATTTT
TRBD2,TRBJ2-1,TRBV6-1,NA,CASSVTSGGEFF,TGTGCCAGCAGTGTGACTAGCGGGGGGGAGTTCTTC
TRBD1,TRBJ1-2,TRBV28,NA,CASSFAVRGDSDYGYTF,TGTGCCAGCAGTTTTGCCGTCAGGGGGGACTCTGACTATGGCTACACCTTC
NA,TRBJ2-7,TRBV7-4,once,CASSFRWDEQYF,TGTGCCAGCAGTTTTAGGTGGGACGAGCAGTACTTC
NA,TRBJ1-5,TRBV4-1,NA,CASSQEGQGFNQPQHF,TGCGCCAGCAGCCAAGAAGGGCAGGGGTTCAATCAGCCCCAGCATTTT
TRBD2,TRBJ2-2,TRBV6-1,NA,CASSELAGGTGELFF,TGTGCCAGCAGTGAACTAGCGGGGGGCACCGGGGAGCTGTTTTTT
TRBD1,TRBJ1-2,TRBV5-1,NA,CASSPDPGTAYGYTF,TGCGCCAGCAGCCCGGACCCCGGGACAGCTTATGGCTACACCTTC
TRBD1,TRBJ1-2,TRBV10-3,few,CAISGTGSSYGYTF,TGTGCCATCAGTGGGACAGGGTCTAGCTATGGCTACACCTTC
NA,TRBJ2-3,TRBV4-3,NA,CASSSVLGNTDTQYF,TGCGCCAGCAGCTCCGTCTTAGGGAACACAGATACGCAGTATTTT
NA,TRBJ1-1,TRBV7-2,NA,CASSLEGVGTEAFF,TGTGCCAGCAGCTTAGAAGGGGTGGGGACTGAAGCTTTCTTT
TRBD2,TRBJ2-7,TRBV27,NA,CASSGTSVSYEQYF,TGTGCCAGCAGTGGGACTAGCGTAAGCTACGAGCAGTACTTC
NA,TRBJ1-4,TRBV5-1,NA,CASSLEVRGANEKLFF,TGCGCCAGCAGCTTGGAAGTAAGAGGGGCTAATGAAAAACTGTTTTTT
NA,TRBJ1-5,TRBV28,NA,CASSSGNRVSNQPQHF,TGTGCCAGCAGTTCCGGAAACAGGGTCTCCAATCAGCCCCAGCATTTT
NA,TRBJ2-7,TRBV7-8,NA,CASSSTYEQYF,TGTGCCAGCAGCTCAACCTACGAGCAGTACTTC
NA,TRBJ1-1,TRBV7-8,few,CASSRTRARTEAFF,TGTGCCAGCAGCCGAACCAGGGCAAGAACTGAAGCTTTCTTT
TRBD2,TRBJ2-7,TRBV4-3,NA,CASSQEMTSGYEQYF,TGCGCCAGCAGCCAAGAGATGACTAGCGGGTACGAGCAGTACTTC
TRBD1,TRBJ1-2,TRBV28,few,CASSSPGTGFRYGYTF,TGTGCCAGCAGTTCGCCCGGGACAGGGTTTCGGTATGGCTACACCTTC
NA,TRBJ1-1,TRBV27,NA,CASSRKGGRYMNTEAFF,TGTGCCAGCAGTAGAAAGGGTGGTCGCTATATGAACACTGAAGCTTTCTTT
TRBD1,TRBJ1-2,TRBV5-1,NA,CASSPTGDYGYTF,TGCGCCAGCAGCCCGACAGGGGACTATGGCTACACCTTC
NA,TRBJ1-2,TRBV5-6,NA,CASSGGSGGDGYGYTF,TGTGCCAGCAGCGGTGGCTCCGGGGGCGACGGCTATGGCTACACCTTC
NA,TRBJ2-1,TRBV7-8,medium-sized,CASSEDSYYSYNEQFF,TGTGCCAGCAGCGAGGACTCCTATTACTCCTACAATGAGCAGTTCTTC
NA,TRBJ2-7,TRBV11-2,medium-sized,CASSPDQVPYEQYF,TGTGCCAGCAGCCCGGACCAGGTTCCCTACGAGCAGTACTTC
NA,TRBJ2-7,TRBV5-5,few,CASSLAVGANYEQYF,TGTGCCAGCAGCTTGGCTGTGGGGGCCAACTACGAGCAGTACTTC
TRBD1,TRBJ1-6,TRBV2,NA,CASRGQGDSPLHF,TGTGCCAGCAGGGGACAGGGCGATTCACCCCTCCACTTT
NA,TRBJ1-3,TRBV28,few,CASSSPGSGNTIYF,TGTGCCAGCAGTTCCCCCGGCTCTGGAAACACCATATATTTT
NA,TRBJ1-1,TRBV10-3,NA,CAISESGLGWNTEAFF,TGTGCCATCAGTGAGTCCGGGCTAGGGTGGAACACTGAAGCTTTCTTT
TRBD1,TRBJ2-7,TRBV28,few,CASSLSPTGKSSYEQYF,TGTGCCAGCAGTTTATCCCCGACAGGGAAAAGCTCCTACGAGCAGTACTTC
TRBD1,TRBJ1-3,TRBV30,NA,CAWRKNRDRGSGNTIYF,TGTGCCTGGAGAAAGAACCGGGACAGGGGATCTGGAAACACCATATATTTT
NA,TRBJ1-4,TRBV11-2,large,CASSNPDAGMEEKLFF,TGTGCCAGCAGCAACCCTGATGCGGGGATGGAGGAAAAACTGTTTTTT
TRBD2,TRBJ2-3,TRBV18,NA,CASSLTSADTQYF,TGTGCCAGCTCATTAACTAGCGCAGATACGCAGTATTTT
NA,TRBJ2-3,TRBV9,NA,CASSVEGRSPTDTQYF,TGTGCCAGCAGCGTAGAGGGCAGGAGTCCCACAGATACGCAGTATTTT
TRBD2,TRBJ2-3,TRBV27,NA,CASSSRWGGVGQADTQYF,TGTGCCAGCAGTTCTCGGTGGGGGGGGGTGGGTCAGGCAGATACGCAGTATTTT
TRBD1,TRBJ2-3,TRBV29-1,NA,CSAPGQGTDTQYF,TGCAGCGCCCCGGGACAGGGTACAGATACGCAGTATTTT
TRBD1,TRBJ2-1,TRBV11-2,NA,CASSPTGVASNEQFF,TGTGCCAGCAGCCCTACAGGGGTCGCGAGCAATGAGCAGTTCTTC
NA,TRBJ2-2,TRBV6-5,NA,CASRGWAGELFF,TGTGCCAGCAGGGGGTGGGCCGGGGAGCTGTTTTTT
TRBD2,TRBJ2-1,TRBV5-4,NA,CASSSTSGGRGNEQFF,TGTGCCAGCAGCTCGACTAGCGGGGGCCGAGGGAATGAGCAGTTCTTC
TRBD1,TRBJ2-7,TRBV5-1,NA,CASSLGDREPYEQYF,TGCGCCAGCAGCTTGGGGGACAGGGAACCCTACGAGCAGTACTTC